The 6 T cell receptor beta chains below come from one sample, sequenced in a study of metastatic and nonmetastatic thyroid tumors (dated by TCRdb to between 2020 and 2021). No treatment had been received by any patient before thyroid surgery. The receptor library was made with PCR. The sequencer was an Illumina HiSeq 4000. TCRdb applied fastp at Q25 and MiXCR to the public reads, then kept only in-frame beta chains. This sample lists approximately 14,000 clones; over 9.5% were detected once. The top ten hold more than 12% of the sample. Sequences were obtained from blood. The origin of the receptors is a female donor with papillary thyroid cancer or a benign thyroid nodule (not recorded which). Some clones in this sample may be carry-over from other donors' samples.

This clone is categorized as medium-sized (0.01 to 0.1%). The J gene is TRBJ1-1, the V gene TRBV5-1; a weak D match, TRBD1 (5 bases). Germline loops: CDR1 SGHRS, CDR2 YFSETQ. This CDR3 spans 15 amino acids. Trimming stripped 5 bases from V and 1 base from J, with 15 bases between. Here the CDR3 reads CASRPAGTANTEAFF. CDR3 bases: TGCGCCAGCAGACCCGCCGGGACGGCGAACACTGAAGCTTTCTTT. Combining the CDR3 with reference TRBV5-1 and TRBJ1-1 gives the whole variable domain KAGVTQTPRYLIKTRGQQVTLSCSPISGHRSVSWYQQTPGQGLQFLFEYFSETQRNKGNFPGRFSGRQFSNSRSEMNVSTLELGDSALYLCASRPAGTANTEAFFGQGTRLTVV.

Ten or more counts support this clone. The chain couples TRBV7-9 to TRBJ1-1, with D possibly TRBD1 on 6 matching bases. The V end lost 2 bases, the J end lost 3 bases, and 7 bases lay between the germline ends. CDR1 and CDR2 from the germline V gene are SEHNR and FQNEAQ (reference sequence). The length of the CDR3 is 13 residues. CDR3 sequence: CASSLQGYTEAFF. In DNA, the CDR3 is TGTGCCAGCAGCTTACAGGGGTACACTGAAGCTTTCTTT. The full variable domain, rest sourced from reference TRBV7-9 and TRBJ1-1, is DTGVSQNPRHKITKRGQNVTFRCDPISEHNRLYWYRQTLGQGPEFLTYFQNEAQLEKSRLLSDRFSAERPKGSFSTLEIQRTEQGDSAMYLCASSLQGYTEAFFGQGTRLTVV.

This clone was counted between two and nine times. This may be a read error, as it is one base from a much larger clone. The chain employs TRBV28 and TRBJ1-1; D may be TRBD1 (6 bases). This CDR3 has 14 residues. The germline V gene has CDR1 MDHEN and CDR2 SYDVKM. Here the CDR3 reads CASSTGTRNTEASF. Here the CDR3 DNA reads TGTGCCAGCAGTACCGGGACACGGAACACTGAAGCTTCCTTT.

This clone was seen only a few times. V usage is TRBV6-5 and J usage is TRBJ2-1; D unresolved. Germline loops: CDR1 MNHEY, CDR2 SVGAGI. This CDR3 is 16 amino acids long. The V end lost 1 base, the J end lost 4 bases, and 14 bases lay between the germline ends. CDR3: CASSYLDLVEYNEQFF. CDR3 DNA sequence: TGTGCCAGCAGTTACTTGGACCTTGTCGAGTACAATGAGCAGTTCTTC.

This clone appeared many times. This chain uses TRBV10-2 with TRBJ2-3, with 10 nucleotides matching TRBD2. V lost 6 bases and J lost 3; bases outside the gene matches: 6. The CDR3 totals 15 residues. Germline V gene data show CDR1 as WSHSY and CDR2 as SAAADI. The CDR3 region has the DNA TGCGCCAGCAGCGAAGCGGGAGGGCCAACAGATACGCAGTATTTT. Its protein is CASSEAGGPTDTQYF.

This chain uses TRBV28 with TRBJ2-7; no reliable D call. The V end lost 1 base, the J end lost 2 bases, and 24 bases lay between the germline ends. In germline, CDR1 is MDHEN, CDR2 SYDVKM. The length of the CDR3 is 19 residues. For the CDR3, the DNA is TGTGCCAGCAGTTTATTCGCAGTGTGGGATACGGACGGAGCCTACGAGCAGTACTTC. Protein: CASSLFAVWDTDGAYEQYF.